This entry lists 8 T cell receptor beta chains sequenced from one sample in a study of cytomegalovirus exposure and HLA in healthy donors. Here immunoSEQ multiplex PCR was the method, and the copy in TCRdb shows in-frame clones only, minus some. The sample includes about 180,000 clones, 85% of them seen just once. Sequenced: PBMCs. Receptors were obtained from a man between 18 and 29 years old in good health and CMV-seropositive.

The V call is TRBV4-2, the J call TRBJ2-7; 11 bases fit TRBD2. The CDR3 is made up of 16 amino acids. Germline V CDR1 and CDR2: LGHNA, YNFKEQ. V shed 0 bases and J 1 base; nucleotides not matched to a gene: 2. The CDR3 nucleotides read TGTGCCAGCAGCCAAGAAGGGACTAGCGGATCCTACGAGCAGTACTTC. It encodes CASSQEGTSGSYEQYF.

The chain joins TRBV28 to TRBJ2-5, with 13 bases matching TRBD2. Per the germline V gene, CDR1 is MDHEN and CDR2 is SYDVKM. The junction had 5 bases not matched to a gene; V was cut back by 5 bases and J by 5 bases. CDR3 length equals 15 residues. The CDR3 nucleotides read TGTGCCAGCAGTCCCGGGACTAGCGGGATCGAGACCCAGTACTTC. Amino acids: CASSPGTSGIETQYF.

The chain couples TRBV5-4 to TRBJ2-7; 7 bases match TRBD1. Unmatched junction bases numbered 4, after V lost 3 bases and J lost 1 base. Germline V gene lookup returns CDR1 SGHNT and CDR2 YYREEE (reference sequence). The length of the CDR3 is 14 residues. This CDR3 is CASSYRQGSYEQYF. CDR3 in DNA: TGTGCCAGCAGCTACCGACAGGGTTCCTACGAGCAGTACTTC.

The chain uses TRBV29-1 and TRBJ2-5; TRBD2 might be the D (6 bases). V was shortened by 6 bases and J by 2 bases, with 16 bases between the two germline ends. Germline CDR1 SQVTM, CDR2 ANQGSEA. The CDR3 spans 14 residues. The CDR3 coding sequence is TGCAGCGTGTCCGGACTCGGAGGGCAAGAGACCCAGTACTTC. Protein: CSVSGLGGQETQYF.

The chain has TRBV27 and TRBJ1-4; TRBD1 is a possible D gene (6 bases). CDR1 and CDR2 from the germline V gene are MNHEY and SMNVEV (reference sequence). CDR3 length: 16 amino acids. Trimming shortened V by 6 bases and J by 7 bases, and 21 bases separated the two germline ends. The CDR3, as DNA: TGTGCCAGCAGGCCCATAGGGGGGGCAGGGGCTGAAAAACTGTTTTTT. Amino acid sequence: CASRPIGGAGAEKLFF.

Regarding this clone: Additional DNA sequences in this sample encode the identical CDR3. The chain recombines TRBV5-6 with TRBJ2-7, with D maybe TRBD1 (5 bases). Germline assignment: CDR1 SGHDT and CDR2 YYEEEE. Trimming removed 0 bases from V and 3 bases from J, with 7 bases in between. The CDR3 is 13 residues long. CDR3 sequence reads: CASSLDRSYEQYF. The CDR3 nucleotides read TGTGCCAGCAGCTTGGACAGGAGCTACGAGCAGTACTTC.

In this sample, this clone turned up once. V usage is TRBV28 and J usage is TRBJ2-7; TRBD1 is a possible D gene (6 bases). The CDR3 sequence is 16 residues long. Between the trimmed V and J ends, which lost 4 bases and 4 bases, there was a span of 20 bases. Looked up from germline, CDR1 is MDHEN and CDR2 is SYDVKM. DNA of the CDR3: TGTGCCAGCAGTTCGGGTTACGGGTACAGGGAGTACGAGCAGTACTTC. Amino acid sequence: CASSSGYGYREYEQYF.

The V gene is TRBV30, the J gene TRBJ1-2; 10 bases line up with TRBD1. J was trimmed by 7 bases and V by 4 bases; bases with no gene match: 9. CDR1 is GTSNPN and CDR2 is SVGIG in the germline V gene (reference sequence). The CDR3 covers 14 residues. This CDR3 reads CAWTPGQGQSGYTF. DNA of the CDR3: TGTGCCTGGACACCGGGACAGGGGCAATCTGGCTACACCTTC. Combining the CDR3 with reference TRBV30 and TRBJ1-2 gives the whole variable domain SQTIHQWPATLVQPVGSPLSLECTVEGTSNPNLYWYRQAAGRGLQLLFYSVGIGQISSEVPQNLSASRPQDRQFILSSKKLLLSDSGFYLCAWTPGQGQSGYTFGSGTRLTVV.